The next 26 T cell receptor beta chains were all read from a single sample in a study of T cell responses to AZD1222 COVID-19 vaccine. Profiled with immunoSEQ multiplex PCR; TCRdb holds only in-frame clones, not every one. The sample lists roughly 120,000 clones; approximately 83% were seen once. Sequencing used peripheral blood, obtained on day 0 of AZD1222 vaccination. Receptors were obtained from an adult in good health.

The DNA of the CDR3 is TGTGCTAGTGGTTTGGGGACAGGGAGTACAGATACGCAGTATTTT. Protein product: CASGLGTGSTDTQYF. The chain links TRBV12-5 to TRBJ2-3; 8 bases are shared with TRBD1. There are 15 residues in the CDR3. CDR1 LGHNT and CDR2 FRNRAP come from the germline V gene. With 1 base clipped from V and 3 bases from J, the junction kept 3 bases outside the gene matches.

This chain joins TRBV7-8 and TRBJ2-7; possible D gene TRBD2, 6 bases. The CDR3 covers 17 residues. Looked up from germline, CDR1 is SGHVS and CDR2 is FQNEAQ. V was clipped by 7 bases and J by 6 bases, with 28 bases between them. This chain's CDR3 is CASTPIGGLTVGGEQYF. The CDR3 region has the DNA TGTGCCAGCACCCCAATCGGAGGGCTGACGGTCGGTGGCGAGCAGTACTTC.

This chain joins TRBV5-6 and TRBJ1-1, with 7 positions matching TRBD1. Trimming cost V 4 bases and J 4 bases; bases outside gene matches: 7. Germline V gene data show CDR1 as SGHDT and CDR2 as YYEEEE. This CDR3 is 14 amino acids long. This chain's CDR3 is CASSLGQRGTEAFF. The CDR3 DNA sequence: TGTGCCAGCAGCCTGGGACAGAGGGGCACTGAAGCTTTCTTT.

This clone was counted only a few times. CDR3 loop: CASSQAGPKPQHF. DNA of the CDR3: TGTGCCAGCAGCCAAGCCGGTCCGAAGCCCCAGCATTTT. The rearrangement links TRBV4-2 to TRBJ1-5, with no clear D. The V gene lost 1 base and the J gene lost 8 bases, with 9 bases spanning the gap. The CDR3 runs to 13 residues. Germline assignment: CDR1 LGHNA and CDR2 YNFKEQ.

The V call is TRBV19, the J call TRBJ1-1; 11 nucleotides agree with TRBD1. This CDR3 region has 15 residues. Germline CDR1 and CDR2: LNHDA and SQIVND (reference sequence). The ends lost 6 bases at V and 5 bases at J; junction bases unmatched: 8. CDR3 coding DNA: TGTGCCAGTAGCCCCGGGACAGGGGGTGAAACTGAAGCTTTCTTT. Its protein is CASSPGTGGETEAFF. Using reference TRBV19 and TRBJ1-1 for the parts outside the CDR3, the full variable domain is DGGITQSPKYLFRKEGQNVTLSCEQNLNHDAMYWYRQDPGQGLRLIYYSQIVNDFQKGDIAEGYSVSREKKESFPLTVTSAQKNPTAFYLCASSPGTGGETEAFFGQGTRLTVV.

The chain joins TRBV6-5 to TRBJ1-1, with D unresolved. The V gene lost 5 bases and the J gene lost 1 base, with 11 bases spanning the gap. The germline CDR1 and CDR2 sequences are MNHEY and SVGAGI. This CDR3 has 14 amino acids. CDR3 region: CASSTWTANTEAFF. The CDR3 nucleotides read TGTGCCAGCAGTACCTGGACGGCGAACACTGAAGCTTTCTTT.

The CDR3 DNA sequence: TGCAGCGCAGATAGACAGGTCGGCGGGGGCTACACCTTC. It yields the protein CSADRQVGGGYTF. The genes are TRBV29-1 and TRBJ1-2; perhaps TRBD1 as D (6 bases). V lost 7 bases and J lost 8, with 20 bases in between. This CDR3 comprises 13 residues. CDR1 is SQVTM and CDR2 is ANQGSEA in the germline V gene. The variable domain in full, completed from reference TRBV29-1 and TRBJ1-2, reads SAVISQKPSRDICQRGTSLTIQCQVDSQVTMMFWYRQQPGQSLTLIATANQGSEATYESGFVIDKFPISRPNLTFSTLTVSNMSPEDSSIYLCSADRQVGGGYTFGSGTRLTVV.

This chain connects TRBV7-2 to TRBJ1-2; TRBD1 is a possible D gene (5 bases). Germline V lookup: CDR1 SGHTA, CDR2 FQGNSA. V gave up 1 base and J gave up 4 bases, with 10 bases separating them. The CDR3 covers 14 residues. CDR3 loop: CASSLGSRAYGYTF. The CDR3 bases are TGTGCCAGCAGCTTAGGTTCCAGGGCCTATGGCTACACCTTC.

This clone was detected a few times. This rearrangement joins TRBV29-1 to TRBJ2-3, with D possibly matching TRBD1 (6 bases). The CDR3 spans 12 residues. In germline, CDR1 is SQVTM, CDR2 ANQGSEA. The V and J ends lost 6 bases and 4 bases respectively, with 11 bases between them. For the CDR3, the DNA is TGCAGCGTCATGAAGGGGGCAGATACGCAGTATTTT. Encoded protein: CSVMKGADTQYF.

The chain has TRBV30 and TRBJ1-2; a weak D match, TRBD1 (6 bases). The V gene's germline CDR1 is GTSNPN and CDR2 SVGIG (reference sequence). The CDR3 spans 14 residues. Trimming left V 1 base short and J 5 bases short, with 14 bases between. CDR3 amino acids: CAWSAPGQWYGYTF. The DNA for the CDR3 is TGTGCCTGGAGTGCGCCGGGACAATGGTATGGCTACACCTTC.

V and J are TRBV29-1 and TRBJ1-1; D gene unclear. Germline CDR1 is SQVTM and CDR2 is ANQGSEA. Trimming stripped 6 bases from V and 4 bases from J, with 12 bases between. CDR3 length: 12 residues. CDR3 DNA: TGCAGCGTGCGGGGAGTTGTCACTGAAGCTTTCTTT. Amino acid sequence: CSVRGVVTEAFF.

V is TRBV7-9 and J is TRBJ2-1, with 12 bases matching TRBD1. The CDR3 is made up of 16 amino acids. The V gene end was trimmed by 6 bases and the J gene end by 3 bases; junction bases not matched to a gene: 6. The germline V gene encodes CDR1 SEHNR and CDR2 FQNEAQ (reference sequence). In DNA, the CDR3 is TGTGCCAGCAGGGCCGGGACAGGGGGCTTCTACAATGAGCAGTTCTTC. As protein: CASRAGTGGFYNEQFF.

This clone was recorded many times. CDR3 loop: CAGQGGTGDYGYTF. CDR3 in DNA: TGTGCCGGCCAGGGGGGGACAGGTGATTATGGCTACACCTTC. The genes are TRBV2 and TRBJ1-2, with 8 bases aligning to TRBD1. Germline CDR1 is SNHLY and CDR2 is FYNNEI. This CDR3 comprises 14 residues. The trim removed 11 bases at V and 5 bases at J, leaving 13 bases unmatched. Together with reference TRBV2 and TRBJ1-2, the CDR3 gives the full variable domain: EPEVTQTPSHQVTQMGQEVILRCVPISNHLYFYWYRQILGQKVEFLVSFYNNEISEKSEIFDDQFSVERPDGSNFTLKIRSTKLEDSAMYFCAGQGGTGDYGYTFGSGTRLTVV.

This clone was recorded a few times. V gene TRBV6-2 or TRBV6-3 combines with J gene TRBJ2-1; D unresolved. Germline values: CDR1 MNHEY, CDR2 SVGEGT. Deletions cut 6 bases from V and 0 bases from J, with 3 bases between. CDR3 length equals 12 residues. CDR3 sequence reads: CASSRSYNEQFF. The CDR3 coding sequence is TGTGCCAGCAGCCGCTCCTACAATGAGCAGTTCTTC.

J is TRBJ2-3 and V is TRBV6-5; 10 bases are shared with TRBD2. The CDR3 is 16 amino acids. CDR1 MNHEY and CDR2 SVGAGI come from the germline V gene. V lost 2 bases, J lost 6 bases, and 8 bases stayed unmatched. The CDR3, as DNA: TGTGCCAGCAGTTACCCTAGCGGGAGAGGTGGGGATACGCAGTATTTT. This encodes CASSYPSGRGGDTQYF.

This clone appeared once. CDR3 nucleotides: TGTGCCAGCTCACCAAGGGAGTTAAAAGAGACCCAGTACTTC. Translating it yields CASSPRELKETQYF. The V gene is TRBV18, the J gene TRBJ2-5; possibly TRBD2 for D (5 bases). The ends were cut back, 2 bases at V and 3 bases at J, with 10 bases in the middle. Germline CDR1 is KGHSH and CDR2 is LQKENI. CDR3 size: 14 residues.

This clone was counted once. The chain couples TRBV19 to TRBJ1-6, with D uncertain. V dropped 3 bases and J dropped 7 bases, with 4 bases sitting between them. Germline V gene data show CDR1 as LNHDA and CDR2 as SQIVND (reference sequence). This CDR3 comprises 12 residues. The CDR3 loop reads CASSMANSPLHF. The CDR3 region has the DNA TGTGCCAGTAGTATGGCCAATTCACCCCTCCACTTT.

This chain connects TRBV20-1 to TRBJ2-7, with D possibly being TRBD1 or TRBD2 (6 bases each). Trimming took 3 bases from V and 2 from J, leaving 11 bases between them. Germline V CDR1 and CDR2: DFQATT, SNEGSKA (reference sequence). The CDR3 has 13 residues. The DNA for the CDR3 is TGCAGTGCTAGTGCGCGGGACACCTACGAGCAGTACTTC. The encoded protein is CSASARDTYEQYF.

The chain links TRBV19 to TRBJ2-3; TRBD2 aligns across 8 bases. Trimming took 5 bases from V and 1 from J; bases not matched to a gene: 8. CDR1 LNHDA and CDR2 SQIVND come from the germline V gene (reference sequence). The CDR3 loop spans 16 amino acids. The CDR3: CASSDPRRGGTDTQYF. The CDR3 coding sequence is TGTGCCAGTAGTGACCCTCGGCGGGGGGGCACAGATACGCAGTATTTT. The full variable domain, completed using reference TRBV19 and TRBJ2-3, is DGGITQSPKYLFRKEGQNVTLSCEQNLNHDAMYWYRQDPGQGLRLIYYSQIVNDFQKGDIAEGYSVSREKKESFPLTVTSAQKNPTAFYLCASSDPRRGGTDTQYFGPGTRLTVL.

V gene TRBV14 combines with J gene TRBJ2-7, with 7 nucleotides matching TRBD1. J gave up 5 bases and V 1 base, and 8 bases lay outside the gene matches. Germline lookup yields CDR1 SGHDN and CDR2 FVKESK. This CDR3 has 15 residues. CDR3 in amino acids: CASSQVRQGVHEQYF. The CDR3 nucleotides are TGTGCCAGCAGCCAAGTGCGCCAGGGGGTCCACGAGCAGTACTTC.

The V and J genes are TRBV27 and TRBJ1-2; 10 bases line up with TRBD1. The CDR3 is 13 residues long. Per germline, CDR1 MNHEY and CDR2 SMNVEV (reference sequence). Trimming removed 3 bases from V and 13 bases from J; junction bases left unmatched: 8. The CDR3 nucleotides are TGTGCCAGCAGTTTGGGGACAGGGGCAAAGATCACCTTC. This translates into CASSLGTGAKITF.

The chain links TRBV4-2 to TRBJ2-7, with a possible D match to TRBD2 (5 bases). Germline CDR1 and CDR2: LGHNA and YNFKEQ. V was cut by 4 bases and J by 7 bases, with 17 bases left in between. The length of the CDR3 is 14 residues. The CDR3 reads CASSRDSPPGEQYF. The CDR3 DNA sequence: TGTGCCAGCAGCCGGGATTCCCCGCCGGGGGAGCAGTACTTC.

In this sample, this clone turned up a few times. This sequence joins TRBV20-1 and TRBJ2-3; the match to TRBD2 covers 10 bases. Germline loops: CDR1 DFQATT, CDR2 SNEGSKA (reference sequence). The J segment lost 0 bases and the V segment lost 3 bases, leaving 6 bases of the junction unmatched. This CDR3 comprises 16 residues. The CDR3 sequence is CSASGATSGSTDTQYF. CDR3 DNA: TGCAGTGCTAGTGGGGCGACTAGCGGGAGCACAGATACGCAGTATTTT.

V gene TRBV7-3 combines with J gene TRBJ1-5; D possibly corresponds to TRBD1 (6 bases). This CDR3 has 16 residues. V was pared by 4 bases and J by 0 bases, with 13 bases between. Per the germline V gene, CDR1 is SGHTA and CDR2 is FQGTGA. The CDR3 DNA follows: TGTGCCAGCAGCTCCGGACAGCCCTATAGCAATCAGCCCCAGCATTTT. It encodes CASSSGQPYSNQPQHF. The full variable domain, rest sourced from reference TRBV7-3 and TRBJ1-5, is GAGVSQTPSNKVTEKGKYVELRCDPISGHTALYWYRQSLGQGPEFLIYFQGTGAADDSGLPNDRFFAVRPEGSVSTLKIQRTERGDSAVYLCASSSGQPYSNQPQHFGDGTRLSIL.

The V call is TRBV19, the J call TRBJ1-1; unclear D gene. V lost 4 bases to trimming and J lost 0 bases, with 9 bases between them. The CDR3 extends over 14 amino acids. The V gene's germline CDR1 is LNHDA and CDR2 SQIVND (reference sequence). This CDR3 is CASSTLDLNTEAFF. The CDR3, as DNA: TGTGCCAGTAGTACCTTAGACCTGAACACTGAAGCTTTCTTT. Full variable domain (missing parts from reference TRBV19 and TRBJ1-1): DGGITQSPKYLFRKEGQNVTLSCEQNLNHDAMYWYRQDPGQGLRLIYYSQIVNDFQKGDIAEGYSVSREKKESFPLTVTSAQKNPTAFYLCASSTLDLNTEAFFGQGTRLTVV.

The chain employs TRBV18 and TRBJ2-5; the D call may be TRBD1 or TRBD2 (6 bases each). Trimming cost V 6 bases and J 2 bases, with 10 bases left between them. The germline gives CDR1 KGHSH, CDR2 LQKENI. The CDR3 length is 13 residues. Written as DNA, the CDR3 is TGTGCCAGCTCGGCGGGACAACAAGAGACCCAGTACTTC. Its translation is CASSAGQQETQYF.